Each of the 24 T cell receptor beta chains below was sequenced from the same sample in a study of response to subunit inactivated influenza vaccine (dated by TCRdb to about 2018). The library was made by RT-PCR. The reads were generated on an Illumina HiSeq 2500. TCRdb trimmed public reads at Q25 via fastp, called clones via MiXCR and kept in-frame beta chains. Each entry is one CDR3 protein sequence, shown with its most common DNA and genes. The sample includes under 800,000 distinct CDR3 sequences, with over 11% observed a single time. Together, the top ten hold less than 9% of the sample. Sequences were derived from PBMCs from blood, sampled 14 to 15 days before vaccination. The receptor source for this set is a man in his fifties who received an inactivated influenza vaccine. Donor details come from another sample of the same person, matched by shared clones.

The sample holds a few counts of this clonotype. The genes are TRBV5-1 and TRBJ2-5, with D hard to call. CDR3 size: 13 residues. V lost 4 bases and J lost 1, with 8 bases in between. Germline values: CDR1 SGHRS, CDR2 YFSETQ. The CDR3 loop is CASSDGLQETQYF. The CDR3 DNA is TGCGCCAGCAGCGACGGGCTCCAAGAGACCCAGTACTTC.

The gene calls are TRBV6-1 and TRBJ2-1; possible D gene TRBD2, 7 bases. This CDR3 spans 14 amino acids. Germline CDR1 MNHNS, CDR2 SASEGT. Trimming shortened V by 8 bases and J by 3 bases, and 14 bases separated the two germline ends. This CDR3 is CASGSGGHYNEQFF. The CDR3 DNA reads TGTGCCAGCGGGTCGGGGGGACACTACAATGAGCAGTTCTTC.

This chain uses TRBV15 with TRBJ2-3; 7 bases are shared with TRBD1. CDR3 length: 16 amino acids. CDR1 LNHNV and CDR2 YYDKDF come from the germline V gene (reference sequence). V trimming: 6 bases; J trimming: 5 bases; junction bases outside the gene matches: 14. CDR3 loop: CATSNDSGGTRDTQYF. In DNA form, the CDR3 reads TGTGCCACCAGTAACGACTCAGGGGGAACGAGAGATACGCAGTATTTT.

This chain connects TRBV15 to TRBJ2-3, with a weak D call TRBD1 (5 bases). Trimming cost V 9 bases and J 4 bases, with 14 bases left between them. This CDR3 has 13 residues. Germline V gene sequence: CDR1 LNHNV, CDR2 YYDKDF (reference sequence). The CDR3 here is CATSQAWPDTQYF. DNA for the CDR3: TGTGCCACTTCACAGGCTTGGCCAGATACGCAGTATTTT.

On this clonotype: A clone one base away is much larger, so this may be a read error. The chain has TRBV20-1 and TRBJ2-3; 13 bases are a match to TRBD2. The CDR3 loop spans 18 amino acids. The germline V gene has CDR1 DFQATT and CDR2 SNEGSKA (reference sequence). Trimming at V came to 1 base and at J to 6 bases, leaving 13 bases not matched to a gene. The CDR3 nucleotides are TGCAGTGCTAGAGTCCCTCCCGGACTAGCGGGAGTTATGGATACGCAGTATTTT. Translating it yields CSARVPPGLAGVMDTQYF.

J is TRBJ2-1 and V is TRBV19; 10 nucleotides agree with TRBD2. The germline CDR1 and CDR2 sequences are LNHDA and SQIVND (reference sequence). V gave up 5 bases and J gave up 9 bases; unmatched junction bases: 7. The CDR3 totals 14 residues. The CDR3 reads CASSAGTSVGEQFF. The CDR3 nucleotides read TGTGCCAGTAGTGCTGGGACTAGCGTAGGTGAGCAGTTCTTC.

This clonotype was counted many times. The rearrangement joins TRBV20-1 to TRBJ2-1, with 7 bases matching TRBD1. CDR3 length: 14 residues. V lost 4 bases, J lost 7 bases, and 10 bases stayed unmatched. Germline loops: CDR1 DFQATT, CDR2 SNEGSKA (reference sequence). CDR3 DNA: TGCAGTGCTACCTCTCTGGGGACAGTTAATGAGCAGTTCTTC. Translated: CSATSLGTVNEQFF.

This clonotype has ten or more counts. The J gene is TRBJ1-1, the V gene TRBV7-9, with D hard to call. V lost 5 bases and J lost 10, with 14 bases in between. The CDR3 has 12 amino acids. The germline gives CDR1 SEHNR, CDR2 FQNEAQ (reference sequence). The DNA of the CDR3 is TGTGCCAGCAGCCCCAACGGGGAAGTAGCTTTCTTT. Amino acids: CASSPNGEVAFF.

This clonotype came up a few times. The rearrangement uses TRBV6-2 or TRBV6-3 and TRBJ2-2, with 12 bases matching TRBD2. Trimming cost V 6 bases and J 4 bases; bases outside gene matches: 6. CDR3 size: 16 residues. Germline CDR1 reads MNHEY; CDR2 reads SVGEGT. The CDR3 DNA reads TGTGCCAGCAGCAGTGGACTAGCGGGGTCCACCGGGGAGCTGTTTTTT. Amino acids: CASSSGLAGSTGELFF.

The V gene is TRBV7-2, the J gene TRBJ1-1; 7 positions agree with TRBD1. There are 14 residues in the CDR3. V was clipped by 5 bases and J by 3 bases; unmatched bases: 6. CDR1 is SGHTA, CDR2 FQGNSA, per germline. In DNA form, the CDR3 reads TGTGCCAGCAGCACAGGGGTTTGGGACACTGAAGCTTTCTTT. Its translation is CASSTGVWDTEAFF.

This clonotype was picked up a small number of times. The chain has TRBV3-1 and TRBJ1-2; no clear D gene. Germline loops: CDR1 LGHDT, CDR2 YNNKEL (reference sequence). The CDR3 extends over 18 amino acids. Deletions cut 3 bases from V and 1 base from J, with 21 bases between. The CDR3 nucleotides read TGTGCCAGCAGCCACGAGGGCCCCCGCTCACTCCTTAACTATGGCTACACCTTC. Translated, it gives CASSHEGPRSLLNYGYTF.

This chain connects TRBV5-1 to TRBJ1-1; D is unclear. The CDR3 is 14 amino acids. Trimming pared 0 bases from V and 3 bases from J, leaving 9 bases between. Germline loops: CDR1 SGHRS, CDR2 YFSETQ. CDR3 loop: CASSLDGRYTEAFF. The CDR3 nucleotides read TGCGCCAGCAGCTTGGATGGTAGGTACACTGAAGCTTTCTTT.

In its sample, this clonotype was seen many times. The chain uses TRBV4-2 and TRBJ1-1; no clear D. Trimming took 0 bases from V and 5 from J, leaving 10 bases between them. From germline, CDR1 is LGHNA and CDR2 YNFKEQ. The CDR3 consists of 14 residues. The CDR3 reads CASSQEAWVTEAFF. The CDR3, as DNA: TGTGCCAGCAGCCAAGAGGCCTGGGTTACTGAAGCTTTCTTT.

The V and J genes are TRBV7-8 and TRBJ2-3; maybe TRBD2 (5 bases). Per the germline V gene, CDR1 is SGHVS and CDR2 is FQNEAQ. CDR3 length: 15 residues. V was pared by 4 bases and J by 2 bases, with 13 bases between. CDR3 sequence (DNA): TGTGCCAGCAGCTGGGATTCGGGGTTCACAGATACGCAGTATTTT. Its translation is CASSWDSGFTDTQYF.

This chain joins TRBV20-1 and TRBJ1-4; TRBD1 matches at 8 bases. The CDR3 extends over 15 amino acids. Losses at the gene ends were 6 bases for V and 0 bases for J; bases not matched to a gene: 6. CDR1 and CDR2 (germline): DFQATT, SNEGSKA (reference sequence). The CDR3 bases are TGCAGTGCACAGACAGGGGCCGCAACTAATGAAAAACTGTTTTTT. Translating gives CSAQTGAATNEKLFF.

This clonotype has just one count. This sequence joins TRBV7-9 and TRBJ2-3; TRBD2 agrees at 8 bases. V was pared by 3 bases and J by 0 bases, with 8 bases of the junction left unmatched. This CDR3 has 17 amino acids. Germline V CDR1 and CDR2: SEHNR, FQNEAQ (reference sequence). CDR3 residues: CASSLLRLAPSTDTQYF. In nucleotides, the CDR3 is TGTGCCAGCAGCTTGCTCCGACTAGCGCCTAGCACAGATACGCAGTATTTT.

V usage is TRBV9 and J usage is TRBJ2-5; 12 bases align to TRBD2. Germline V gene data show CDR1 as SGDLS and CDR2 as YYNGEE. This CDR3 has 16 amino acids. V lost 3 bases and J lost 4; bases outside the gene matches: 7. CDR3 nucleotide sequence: TGTGCCAGCAGCGCCGCTAGCGGGAGGGCGAGAGAGACCCAGTACTTC. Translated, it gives CASSAASGRARETQYF.

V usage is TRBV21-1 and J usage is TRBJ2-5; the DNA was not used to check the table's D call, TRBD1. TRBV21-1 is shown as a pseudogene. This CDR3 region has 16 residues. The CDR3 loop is CDLENGRGTGQKTQYF. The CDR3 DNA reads TGTGACCTAGAAAATGGGAGGGGGACAGGTCAGAAGACCCAGTACTTC.

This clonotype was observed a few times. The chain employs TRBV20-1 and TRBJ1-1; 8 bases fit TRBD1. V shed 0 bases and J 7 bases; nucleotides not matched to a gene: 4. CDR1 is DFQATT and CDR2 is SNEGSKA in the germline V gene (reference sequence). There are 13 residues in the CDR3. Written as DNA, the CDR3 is TGCAGTGCTAGAGATTCAGGGGGCTTTGAAGCTTTCTTT. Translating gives CSARDSGGFEAFF.

As DNA, the CDR3 is TGTGCCAGCTCACCCCGGACGCTCGATACGCAGTATTTT. It yields the protein CASSPRTLDTQYF. V usage is TRBV18 and J usage is TRBJ2-3; D gene ambiguous. CDR1 and CDR2 from the germline V gene are KGHSH and LQKENI. V was cut by 3 bases and J by 6 bases, with 10 bases left in between. The CDR3 runs 13 residues.

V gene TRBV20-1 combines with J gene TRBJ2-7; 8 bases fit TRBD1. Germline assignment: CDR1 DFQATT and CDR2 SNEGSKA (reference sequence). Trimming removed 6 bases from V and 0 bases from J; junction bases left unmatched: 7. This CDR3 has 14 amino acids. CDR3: CSAPDRASSYEQYF. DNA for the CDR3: TGCAGTGCACCGGACAGGGCCAGCTCCTACGAGCAGTACTTC.

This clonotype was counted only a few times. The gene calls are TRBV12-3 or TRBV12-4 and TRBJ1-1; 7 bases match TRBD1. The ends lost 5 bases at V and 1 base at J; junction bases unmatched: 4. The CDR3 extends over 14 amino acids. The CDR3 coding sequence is TGTGCCAGCAGTCGCCGGACAGGGAACACTGAAGCTTTCTTT. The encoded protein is CASSRRTGNTEAFF.

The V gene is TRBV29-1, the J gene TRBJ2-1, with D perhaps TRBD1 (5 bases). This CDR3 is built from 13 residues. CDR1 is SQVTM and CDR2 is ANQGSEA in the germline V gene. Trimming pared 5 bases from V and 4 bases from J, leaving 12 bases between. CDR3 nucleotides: TGCAGCGTTTCGAAGGGGCTTTACAATGAGCAGTTCTTC. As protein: CSVSKGLYNEQFF.

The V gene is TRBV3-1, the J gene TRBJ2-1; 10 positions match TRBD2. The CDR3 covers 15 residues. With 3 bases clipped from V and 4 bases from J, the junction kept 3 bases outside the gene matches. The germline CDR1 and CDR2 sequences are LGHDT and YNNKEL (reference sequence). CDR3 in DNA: TGTGCCAGCAGCCAGAGAGCGGGAGGGTACAATGAGCAGTTCTTC. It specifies CASSQRAGGYNEQFF.